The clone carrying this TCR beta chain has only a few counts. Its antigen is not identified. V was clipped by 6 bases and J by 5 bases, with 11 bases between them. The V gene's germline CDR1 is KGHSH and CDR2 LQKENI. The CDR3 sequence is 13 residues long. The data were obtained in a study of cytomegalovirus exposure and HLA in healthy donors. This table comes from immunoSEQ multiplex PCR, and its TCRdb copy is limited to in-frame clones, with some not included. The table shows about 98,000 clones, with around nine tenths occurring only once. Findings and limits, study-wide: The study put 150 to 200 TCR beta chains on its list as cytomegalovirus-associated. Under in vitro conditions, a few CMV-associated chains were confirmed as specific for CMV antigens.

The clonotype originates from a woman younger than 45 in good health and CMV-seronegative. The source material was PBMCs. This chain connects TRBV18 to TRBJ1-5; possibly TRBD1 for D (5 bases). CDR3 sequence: CASSIDSDQPQHF. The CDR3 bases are TGTGCCAGCTCCATCGACAGCGATCAGCCCCAGCATTTT.